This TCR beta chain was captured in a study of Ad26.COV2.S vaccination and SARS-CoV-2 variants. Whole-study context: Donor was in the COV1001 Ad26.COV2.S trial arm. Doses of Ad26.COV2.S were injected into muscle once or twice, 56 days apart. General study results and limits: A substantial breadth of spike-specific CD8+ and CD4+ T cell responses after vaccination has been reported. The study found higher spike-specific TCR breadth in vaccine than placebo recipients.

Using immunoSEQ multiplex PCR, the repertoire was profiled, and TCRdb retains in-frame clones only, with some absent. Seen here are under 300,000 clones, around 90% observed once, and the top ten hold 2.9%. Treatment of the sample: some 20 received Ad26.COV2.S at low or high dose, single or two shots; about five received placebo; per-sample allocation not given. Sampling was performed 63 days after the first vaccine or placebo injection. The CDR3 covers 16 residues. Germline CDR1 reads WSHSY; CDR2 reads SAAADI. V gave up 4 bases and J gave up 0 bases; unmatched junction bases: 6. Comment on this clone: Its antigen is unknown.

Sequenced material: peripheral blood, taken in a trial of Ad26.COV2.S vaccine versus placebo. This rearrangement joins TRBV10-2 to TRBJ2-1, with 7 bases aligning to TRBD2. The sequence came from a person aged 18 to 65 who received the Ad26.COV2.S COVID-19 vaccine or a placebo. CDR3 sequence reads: CASSGSAGSSYNEQFF. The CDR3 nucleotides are TGCGCCAGCAGTGGCTCAGCGGGAAGCTCCTACAATGAGCAGTTCTTC.